The present T cell receptor beta chain was sequenced within a study of blood T cell repertoires in COVID-19. Study-level information: Material from acute and convalescent COVID-19 was sourced from the United States, Italy and Spain. T cells, B-cell-depleted T cells, or PBMCs supplied cDNA or gDNA.

Source study methods: Amplifying reference gene primers gave estimates of nucleated cell counts. Repertoires were generated with immunoSEQ multiplex PCR, while TCRdb's copy carries only in-frame clones and drops some. V and J calls and clone size are given by that table; D and trimming were obtained from the DNA. The table lists more than 110,000 clones, 84% of them singletons, with roughly 9% in the top ten. The CDR3 loop spans 14 amino acids. Per germline, CDR1 SGHRS and CDR2 YFSETQ. V lost 5 bases and J lost 1, with 12 bases in between. V is TRBV5-1 and J is TRBJ1-1, with D possibly matching TRBD1 (6 bases). The TCR originated in a woman at least 80 years old in a cohort sampled during active or convalescent COVID-19. Sequencing was performed on peripheral blood. The DNA of the CDR3 is TGCGCCAGCAGGGCCGGACAGTCGAACACTGAAGCTTTCTTT. Its protein is CASRAGQSNTEAFF.